The clone carrying this T cell receptor beta chain has a handful of counts. Through Arm-PCR of CDR3 regions and iRepertoire HTBI primers, TCR beta libraries were built. TCRdb re-called the multiplex PCR reads with MiXCR, one entry per CDR3 protein. The profile shows 520,000 or so distinct CDR3 sequences, approximately 12% of them singletons. The V gene's germline CDR1 is SGHRS and CDR2 YFSETQ. V lost 2 bases, J lost 1 base, and 2 bases stayed unmatched. The CDR3 sequence is 14 residues long. The sample is drawn from a study of regulatory T cells in long-lasting Graves disease. Time point noted: newly diagnosed GD, antithyroid drugs for less than 3 months. Extracted RNA from PBMCs served as the source of the TCR library. The sample also formed part of further work on T cells in Graves' hyperthyroidism and ophthalmopathy. As that study records: A first-round RT-PCR of the TCR CDR3 used the HTBI primer set. Patients with ophthalmopathy were separated from those with stable hyperthyroidism by a 13 V-J model.

The chain recombines TRBV5-1 with TRBJ1-1; 7 nucleotides align to TRBD1. The source was peripheral blood mononuclear cells (PBMCs), collected at new diagnosis, from a patient treated with antithyroid drugs. The sequence came from a woman in her thirties with Graves disease. CDR3 nucleotide sequence: TGCGCCAGCAGCTTCGGGACAGAGAACACTGAAGCTTTCTTT. It specifies CASSFGTENTEAFF.